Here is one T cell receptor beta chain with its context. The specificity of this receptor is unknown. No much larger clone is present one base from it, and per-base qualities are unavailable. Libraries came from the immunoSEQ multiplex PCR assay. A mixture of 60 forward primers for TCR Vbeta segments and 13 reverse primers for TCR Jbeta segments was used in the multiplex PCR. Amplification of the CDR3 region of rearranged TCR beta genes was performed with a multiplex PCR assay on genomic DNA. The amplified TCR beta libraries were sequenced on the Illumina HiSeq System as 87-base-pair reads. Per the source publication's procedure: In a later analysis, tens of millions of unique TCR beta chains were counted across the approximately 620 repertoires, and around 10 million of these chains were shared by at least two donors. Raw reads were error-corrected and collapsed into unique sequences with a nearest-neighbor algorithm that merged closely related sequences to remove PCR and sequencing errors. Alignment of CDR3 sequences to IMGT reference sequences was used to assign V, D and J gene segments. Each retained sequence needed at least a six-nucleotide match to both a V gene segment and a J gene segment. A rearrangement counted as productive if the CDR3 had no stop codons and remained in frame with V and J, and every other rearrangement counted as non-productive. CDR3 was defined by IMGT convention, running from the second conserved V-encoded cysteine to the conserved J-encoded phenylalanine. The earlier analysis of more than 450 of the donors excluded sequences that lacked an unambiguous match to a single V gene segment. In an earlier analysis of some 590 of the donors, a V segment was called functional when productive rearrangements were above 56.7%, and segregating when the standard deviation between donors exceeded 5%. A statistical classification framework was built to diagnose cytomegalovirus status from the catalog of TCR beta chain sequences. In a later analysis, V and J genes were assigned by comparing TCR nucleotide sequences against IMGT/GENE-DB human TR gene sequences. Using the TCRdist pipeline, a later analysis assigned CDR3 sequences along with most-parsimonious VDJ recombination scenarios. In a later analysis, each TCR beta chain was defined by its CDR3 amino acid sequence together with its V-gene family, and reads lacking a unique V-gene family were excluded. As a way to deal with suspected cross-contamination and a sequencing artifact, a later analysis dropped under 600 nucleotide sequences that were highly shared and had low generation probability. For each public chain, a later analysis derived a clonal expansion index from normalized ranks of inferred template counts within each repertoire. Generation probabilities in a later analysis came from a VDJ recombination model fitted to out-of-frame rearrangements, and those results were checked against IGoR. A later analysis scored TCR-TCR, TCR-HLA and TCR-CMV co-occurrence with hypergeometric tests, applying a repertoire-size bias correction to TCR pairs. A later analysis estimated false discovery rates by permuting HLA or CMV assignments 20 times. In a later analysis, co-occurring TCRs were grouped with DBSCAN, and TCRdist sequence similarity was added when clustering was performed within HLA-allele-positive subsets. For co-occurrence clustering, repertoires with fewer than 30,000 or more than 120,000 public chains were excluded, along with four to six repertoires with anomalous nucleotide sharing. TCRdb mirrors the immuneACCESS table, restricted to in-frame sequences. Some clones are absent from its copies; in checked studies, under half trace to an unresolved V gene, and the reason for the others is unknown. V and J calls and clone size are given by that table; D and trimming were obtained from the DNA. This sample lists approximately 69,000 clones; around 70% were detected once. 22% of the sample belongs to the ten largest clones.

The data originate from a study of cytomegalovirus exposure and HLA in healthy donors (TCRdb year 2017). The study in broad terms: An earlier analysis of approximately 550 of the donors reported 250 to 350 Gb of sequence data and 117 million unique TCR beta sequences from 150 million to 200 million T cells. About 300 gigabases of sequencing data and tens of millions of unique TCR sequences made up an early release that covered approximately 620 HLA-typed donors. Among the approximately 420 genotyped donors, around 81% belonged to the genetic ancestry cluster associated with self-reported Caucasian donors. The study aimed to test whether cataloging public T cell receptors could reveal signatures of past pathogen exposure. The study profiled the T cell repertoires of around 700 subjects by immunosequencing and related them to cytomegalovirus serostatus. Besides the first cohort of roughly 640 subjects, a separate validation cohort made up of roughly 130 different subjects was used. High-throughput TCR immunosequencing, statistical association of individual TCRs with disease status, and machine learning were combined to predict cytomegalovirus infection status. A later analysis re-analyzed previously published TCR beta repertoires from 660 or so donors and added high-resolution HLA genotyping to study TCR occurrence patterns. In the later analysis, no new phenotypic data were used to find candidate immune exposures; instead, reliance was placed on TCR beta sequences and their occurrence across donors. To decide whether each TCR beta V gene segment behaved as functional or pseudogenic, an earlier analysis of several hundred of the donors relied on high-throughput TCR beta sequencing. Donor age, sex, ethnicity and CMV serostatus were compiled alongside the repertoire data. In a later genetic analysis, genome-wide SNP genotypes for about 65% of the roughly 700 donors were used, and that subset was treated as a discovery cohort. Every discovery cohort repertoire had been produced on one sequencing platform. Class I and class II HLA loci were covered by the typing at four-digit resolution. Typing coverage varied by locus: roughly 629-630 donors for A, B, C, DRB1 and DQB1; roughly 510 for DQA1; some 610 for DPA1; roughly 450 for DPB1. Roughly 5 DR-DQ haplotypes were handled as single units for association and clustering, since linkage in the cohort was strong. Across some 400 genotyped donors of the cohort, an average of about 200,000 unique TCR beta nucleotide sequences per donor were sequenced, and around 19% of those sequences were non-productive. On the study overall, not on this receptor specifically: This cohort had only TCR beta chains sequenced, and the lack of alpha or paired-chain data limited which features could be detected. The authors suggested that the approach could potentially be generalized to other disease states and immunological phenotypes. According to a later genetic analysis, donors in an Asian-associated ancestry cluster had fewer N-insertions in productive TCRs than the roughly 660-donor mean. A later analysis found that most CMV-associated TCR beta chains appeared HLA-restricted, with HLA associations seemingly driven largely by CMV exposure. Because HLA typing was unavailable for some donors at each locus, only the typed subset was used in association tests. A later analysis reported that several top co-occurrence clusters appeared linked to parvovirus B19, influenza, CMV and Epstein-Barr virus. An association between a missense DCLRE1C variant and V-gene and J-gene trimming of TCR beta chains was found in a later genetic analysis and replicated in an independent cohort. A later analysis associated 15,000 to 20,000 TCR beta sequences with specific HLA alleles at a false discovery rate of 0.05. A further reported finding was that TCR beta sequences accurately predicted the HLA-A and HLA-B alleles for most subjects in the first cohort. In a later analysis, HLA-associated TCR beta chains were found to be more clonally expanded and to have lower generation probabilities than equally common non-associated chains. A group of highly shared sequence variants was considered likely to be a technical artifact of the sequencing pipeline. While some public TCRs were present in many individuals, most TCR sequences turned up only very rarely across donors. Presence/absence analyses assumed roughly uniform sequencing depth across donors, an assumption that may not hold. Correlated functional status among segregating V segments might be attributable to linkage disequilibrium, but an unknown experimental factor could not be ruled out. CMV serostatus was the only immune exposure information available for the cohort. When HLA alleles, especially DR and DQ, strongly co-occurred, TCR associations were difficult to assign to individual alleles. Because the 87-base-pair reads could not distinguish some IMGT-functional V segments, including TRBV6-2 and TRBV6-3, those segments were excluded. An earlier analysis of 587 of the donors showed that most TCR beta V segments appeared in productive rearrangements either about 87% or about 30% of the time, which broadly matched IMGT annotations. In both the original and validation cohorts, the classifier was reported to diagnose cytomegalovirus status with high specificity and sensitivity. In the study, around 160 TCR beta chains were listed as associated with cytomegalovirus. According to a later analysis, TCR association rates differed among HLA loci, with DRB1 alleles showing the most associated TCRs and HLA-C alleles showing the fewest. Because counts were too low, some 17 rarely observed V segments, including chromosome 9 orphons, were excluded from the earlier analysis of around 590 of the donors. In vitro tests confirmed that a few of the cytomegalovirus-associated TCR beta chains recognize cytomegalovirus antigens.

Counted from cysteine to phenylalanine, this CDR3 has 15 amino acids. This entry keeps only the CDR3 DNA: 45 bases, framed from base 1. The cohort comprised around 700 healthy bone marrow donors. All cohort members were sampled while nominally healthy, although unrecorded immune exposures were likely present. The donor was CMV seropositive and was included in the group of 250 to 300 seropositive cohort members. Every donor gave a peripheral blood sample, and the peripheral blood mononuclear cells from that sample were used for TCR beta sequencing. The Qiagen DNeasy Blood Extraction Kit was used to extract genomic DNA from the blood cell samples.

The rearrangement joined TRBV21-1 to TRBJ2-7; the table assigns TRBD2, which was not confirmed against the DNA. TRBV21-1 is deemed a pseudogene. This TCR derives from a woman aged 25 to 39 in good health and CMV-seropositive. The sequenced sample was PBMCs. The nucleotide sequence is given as TGTGCCAGCGTCGGCGCCGGCGGGAACTCCTACGAGCAGTACTTC. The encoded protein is CASVGAGGNSYEQYF.